The source of this T cell receptor (beta chain) is a study of blood T cell repertoires in COVID-19. This CDR3 has 14 residues. CDR1 and CDR2 from the germline V gene are SGDLS and YYNGEE. V dropped 7 bases and J dropped 0 bases, with 14 bases sitting between them. Method: immunoSEQ multiplex PCR; TCRdb's copy keeps in-frame clones and lacks some. The sample records around 100,000 clones, 65% to 75% being singletons. The clonotype comes from a man older than 75 with acute or convalescent COVID-19. V and J are TRBV9 and TRBJ2-7; D may be TRBD2 (6 bases). Sequencing was performed on peripheral blood. The CDR3 protein is CASGVGGSSYEQYF. CDR3 nucleotide sequence: TGTGCCAGCGGTGTTGGGGGGTCCTCCTACGAGCAGTACTTC. The full variable domain, rest sourced from reference TRBV9 and TRBJ2-7, is DSGVTQTPKHLITATGQRVTLRCSPRSGDLSVYWYQQSLDQGLQFLIQYYNGEERAKGNILERFSAQQFPDLHSELNLSSLELGDSALYFCASGVGGSSYEQYFGPGTRLTVT.